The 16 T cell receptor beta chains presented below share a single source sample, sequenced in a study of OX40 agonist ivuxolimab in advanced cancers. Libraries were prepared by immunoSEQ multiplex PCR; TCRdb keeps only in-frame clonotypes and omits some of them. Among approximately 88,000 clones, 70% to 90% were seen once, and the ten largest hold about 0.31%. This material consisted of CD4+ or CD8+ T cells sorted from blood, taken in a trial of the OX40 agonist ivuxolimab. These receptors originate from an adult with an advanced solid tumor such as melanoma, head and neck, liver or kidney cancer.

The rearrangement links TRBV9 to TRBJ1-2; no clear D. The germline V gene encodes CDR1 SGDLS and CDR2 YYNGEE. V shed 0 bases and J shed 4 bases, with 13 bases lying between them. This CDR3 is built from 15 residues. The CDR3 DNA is TGTGCCAGCAGCGTAGGGGAGCCTCGATCCTATGGCTACACCTTC. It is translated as CASSVGEPRSYGYTF.

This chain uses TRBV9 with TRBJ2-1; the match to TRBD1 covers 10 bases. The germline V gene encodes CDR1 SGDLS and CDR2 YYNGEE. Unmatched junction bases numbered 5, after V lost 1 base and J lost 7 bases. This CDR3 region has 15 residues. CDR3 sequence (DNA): TGTGCCAGCAGCGTATCCGGGACAGGGGCTAATGAGCAGTTCTTC. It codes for CASSVSGTGANEQFF.

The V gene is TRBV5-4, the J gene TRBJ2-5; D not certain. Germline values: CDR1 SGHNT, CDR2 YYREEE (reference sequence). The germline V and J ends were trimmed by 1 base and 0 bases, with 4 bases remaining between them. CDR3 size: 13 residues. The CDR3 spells CASSLKYQETQYF. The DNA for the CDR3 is TGTGCCAGCAGCTTGAAATACCAAGAGACCCAGTACTTC.

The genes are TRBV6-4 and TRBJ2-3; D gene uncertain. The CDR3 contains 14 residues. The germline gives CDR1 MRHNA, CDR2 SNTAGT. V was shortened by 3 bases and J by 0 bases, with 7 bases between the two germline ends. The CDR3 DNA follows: TGTGCCAGCAGTGAAGACAAGAGCACAGATACGCAGTATTTT. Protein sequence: CASSEDKSTDTQYF.

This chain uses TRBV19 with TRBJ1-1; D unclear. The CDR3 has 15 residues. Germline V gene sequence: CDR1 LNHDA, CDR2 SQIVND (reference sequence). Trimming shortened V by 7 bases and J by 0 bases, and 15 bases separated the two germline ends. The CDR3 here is CASTAGGRLNTEAFF. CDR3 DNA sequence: TGTGCCAGTACTGCGGGAGGGAGATTGAACACTGAAGCTTTCTTT.

The DNA for the CDR3 is TGCAGTGCTAGAAGCACGTACGAGCAGTACTTC. Protein: CSARSTYEQYF. V is TRBV20-1 and J is TRBJ2-7; D is undetermined. CDR3 size: 11 residues. The germline CDR1 and CDR2 sequences are DFQATT and SNEGSKA (reference sequence). V lost 2 bases and J lost 4, with 6 bases in between.

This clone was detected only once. CDR3 coding DNA: TGTGCCAGCAGTTCCCGGGACCTGGCTAATGAAAAACTGTTTTTT. Protein product: CASSSRDLANEKLFF. The V gene is TRBV7-8, the J gene TRBJ1-4; TRBD1 might be the D (5 bases). V lost 6 bases, J lost 3 bases, and 14 bases lay in between. The CDR3 runs to 15 residues. In germline, CDR1 is SGHVS, CDR2 FQNEAQ.

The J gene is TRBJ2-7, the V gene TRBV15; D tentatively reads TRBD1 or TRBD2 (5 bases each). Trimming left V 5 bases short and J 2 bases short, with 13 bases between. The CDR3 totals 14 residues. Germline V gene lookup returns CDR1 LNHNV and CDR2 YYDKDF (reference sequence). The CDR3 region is CATSFPGLTYEQYF. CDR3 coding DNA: TGTGCCACCAGCTTCCCGGGGCTAACCTACGAGCAGTACTTC.

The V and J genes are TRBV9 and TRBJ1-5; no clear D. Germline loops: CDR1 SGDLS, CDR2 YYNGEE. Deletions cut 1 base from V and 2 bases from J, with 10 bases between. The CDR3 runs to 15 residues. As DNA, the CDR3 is TGTGCCAGCAGCGTAATGGCGGAGGGCAATCAGCCCCAGCATTTT. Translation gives CASSVMAEGNQPQHF.

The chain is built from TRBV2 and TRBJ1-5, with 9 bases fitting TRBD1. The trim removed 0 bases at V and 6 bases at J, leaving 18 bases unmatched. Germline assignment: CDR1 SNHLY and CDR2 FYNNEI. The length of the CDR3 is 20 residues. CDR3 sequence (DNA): TGTGCCAGCAGTGAAGCGCTCCCTCTACGGGGACAGGGTATGATTCAGCCCCAGCATTTT. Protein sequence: CASSEALPLRGQGMIQPQHF.

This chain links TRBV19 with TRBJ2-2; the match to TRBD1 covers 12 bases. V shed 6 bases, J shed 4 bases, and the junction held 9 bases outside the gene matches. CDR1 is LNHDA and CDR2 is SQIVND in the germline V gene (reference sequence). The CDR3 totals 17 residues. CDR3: CASSPYPGQGATGELFF. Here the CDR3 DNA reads TGTGCCAGTAGCCCGTATCCGGGACAGGGGGCCACCGGGGAGCTGTTTTTT.

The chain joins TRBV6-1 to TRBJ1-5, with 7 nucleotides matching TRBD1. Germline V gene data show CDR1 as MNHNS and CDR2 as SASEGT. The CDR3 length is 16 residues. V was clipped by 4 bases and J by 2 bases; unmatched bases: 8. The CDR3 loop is CASSATGVFGNQPQHF. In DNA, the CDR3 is TGTGCCAGCAGTGCTACAGGGGTGTTCGGCAATCAGCCCCAGCATTTT.

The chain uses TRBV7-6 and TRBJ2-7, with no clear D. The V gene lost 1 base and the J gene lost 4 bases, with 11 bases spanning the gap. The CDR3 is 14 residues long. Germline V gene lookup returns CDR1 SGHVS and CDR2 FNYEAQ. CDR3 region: CASSLGGRAYEQYF. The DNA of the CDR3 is TGTGCCAGCAGCTTAGGGGGTAGGGCTTACGAGCAGTACTTC.

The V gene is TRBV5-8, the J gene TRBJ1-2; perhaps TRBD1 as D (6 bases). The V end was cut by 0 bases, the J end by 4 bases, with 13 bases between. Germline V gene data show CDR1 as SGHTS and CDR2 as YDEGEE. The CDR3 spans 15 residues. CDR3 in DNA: TGTGCCAGCAGCTTGGCCAGACCAGGGGCCTATGGCTACACCTTC. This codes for CASSLARPGAYGYTF.

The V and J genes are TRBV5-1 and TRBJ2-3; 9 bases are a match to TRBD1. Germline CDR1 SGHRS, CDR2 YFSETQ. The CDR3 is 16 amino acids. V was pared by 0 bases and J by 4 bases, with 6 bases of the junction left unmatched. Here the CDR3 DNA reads TGCGCCAGCAGCTTGGCCGGGACAGGGTCCGCAGATACGCAGTATTTT. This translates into CASSLAGTGSADTQYF.

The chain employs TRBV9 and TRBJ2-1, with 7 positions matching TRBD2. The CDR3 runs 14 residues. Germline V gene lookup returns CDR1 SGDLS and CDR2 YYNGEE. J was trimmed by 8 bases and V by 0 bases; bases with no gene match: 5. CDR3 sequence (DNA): TGTGCCAGCAGCGTAGGCCCTGGGGGGGATGAGCAGTTCTTC. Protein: CASSVGPGGDEQFF.